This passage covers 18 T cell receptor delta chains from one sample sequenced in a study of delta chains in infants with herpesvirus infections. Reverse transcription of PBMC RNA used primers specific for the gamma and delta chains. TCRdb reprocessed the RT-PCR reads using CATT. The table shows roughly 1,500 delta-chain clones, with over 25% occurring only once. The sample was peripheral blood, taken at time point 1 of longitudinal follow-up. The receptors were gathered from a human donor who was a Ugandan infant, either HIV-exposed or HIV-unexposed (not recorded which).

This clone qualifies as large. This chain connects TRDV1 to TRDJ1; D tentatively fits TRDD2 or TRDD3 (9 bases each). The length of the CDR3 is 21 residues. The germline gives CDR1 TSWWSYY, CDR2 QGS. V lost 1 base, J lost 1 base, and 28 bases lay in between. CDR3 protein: CALGEPTFLQPGDTCTDKLIF. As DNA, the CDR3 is TGTGCTCTTGGGGAACCTACCTTCCTACAGCCGGGGGATACCTGCACCGATAAACTCATCTTT.

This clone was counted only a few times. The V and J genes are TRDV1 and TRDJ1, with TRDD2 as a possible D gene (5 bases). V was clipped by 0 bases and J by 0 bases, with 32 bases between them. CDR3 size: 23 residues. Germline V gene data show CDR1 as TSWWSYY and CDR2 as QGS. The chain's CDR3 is CALGELEDLRWTQARRYTDKLIF. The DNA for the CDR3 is TGTGCTCTTGGGGAACTAGAGGACCTTCGGTGGACCCAGGCCCGTAGGTACACCGATAAACTCATCTTT.

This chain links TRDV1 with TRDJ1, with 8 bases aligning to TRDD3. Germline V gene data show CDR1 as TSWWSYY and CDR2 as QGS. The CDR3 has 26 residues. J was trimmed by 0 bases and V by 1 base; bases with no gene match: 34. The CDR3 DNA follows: TGTGCTCTTGGGGAACCTCCTCCACGTACTGGGGGGATTAAGATGAGTTTATCGGTGTACACCGATAAACTCATCTTT. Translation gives CALGEPPPRTGGIKMSLSVYTDKLIF.

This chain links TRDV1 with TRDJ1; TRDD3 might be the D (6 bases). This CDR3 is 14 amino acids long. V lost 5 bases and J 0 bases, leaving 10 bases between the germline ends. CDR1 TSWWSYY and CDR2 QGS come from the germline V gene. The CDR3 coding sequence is TGTGCTCTTGGGAAGGGGGGACACACCGATAAACTCATCTTT. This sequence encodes CALGKGGHTDKLIF.

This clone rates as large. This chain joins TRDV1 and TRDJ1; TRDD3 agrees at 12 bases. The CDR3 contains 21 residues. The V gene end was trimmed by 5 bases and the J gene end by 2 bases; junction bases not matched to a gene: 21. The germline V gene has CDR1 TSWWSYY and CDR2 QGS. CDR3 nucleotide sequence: TGTGCTCTTGGGCCCCATCTTCCTATTTACTGGGGGATACCGGGAACCGATAAACTCATCTTT. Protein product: CALGPHLPIYWGIPGTDKLIF.

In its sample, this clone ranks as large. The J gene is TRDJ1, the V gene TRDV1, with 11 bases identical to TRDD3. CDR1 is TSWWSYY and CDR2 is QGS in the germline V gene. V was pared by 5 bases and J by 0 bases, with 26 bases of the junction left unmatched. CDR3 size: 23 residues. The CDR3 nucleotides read TGTGCTCTTGGGATACAGTTTTCCCCACGGTCGGAATGGGGGATACGCGACACCGATAAACTCATCTTT. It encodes CALGIQFSPRSEWGIRDTDKLIF.

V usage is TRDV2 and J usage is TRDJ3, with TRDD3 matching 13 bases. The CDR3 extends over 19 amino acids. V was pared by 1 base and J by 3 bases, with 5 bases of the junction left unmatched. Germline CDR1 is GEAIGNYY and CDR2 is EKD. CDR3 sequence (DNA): TGTGCCTGTGACACGTACTGGGGGATACGCGACTGGGACACCCGACAGATGTTTTTC. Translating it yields CACDTYWGIRDWDTRQMFF.

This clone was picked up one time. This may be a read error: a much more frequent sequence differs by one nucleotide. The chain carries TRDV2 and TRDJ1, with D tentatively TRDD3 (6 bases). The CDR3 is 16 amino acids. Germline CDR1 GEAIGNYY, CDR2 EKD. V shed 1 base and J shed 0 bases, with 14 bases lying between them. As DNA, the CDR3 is TGTGCCTGTGACACGAGGGGGGACATCCACACCGATAAACTCATCTTT. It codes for CACDTRGDIHTDKLIF.

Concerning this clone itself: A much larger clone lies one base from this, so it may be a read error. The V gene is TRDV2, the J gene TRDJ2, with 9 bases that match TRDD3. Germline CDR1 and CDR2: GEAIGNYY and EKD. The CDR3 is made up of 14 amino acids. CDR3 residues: CACYTWGMSAQLFF. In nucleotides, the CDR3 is TGTGCCTGTTACACCTGGGGGATGTCAGCACAACTCTTCTTT.

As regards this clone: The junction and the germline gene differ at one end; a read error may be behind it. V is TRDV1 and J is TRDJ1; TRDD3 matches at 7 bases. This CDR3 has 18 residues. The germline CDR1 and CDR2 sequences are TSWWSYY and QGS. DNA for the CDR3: TGTGCTCTTGTGGAAGAGTTTCTGGGGGCCTTATACACCGATAAACTCATCTTT. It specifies CALVEEFLGALYTDKLIF.

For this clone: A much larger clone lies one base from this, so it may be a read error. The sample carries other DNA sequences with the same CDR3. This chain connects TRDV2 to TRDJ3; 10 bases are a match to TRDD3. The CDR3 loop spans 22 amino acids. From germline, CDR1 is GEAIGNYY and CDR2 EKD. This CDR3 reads CACDTGLGGIRQSSWDTRQMFF. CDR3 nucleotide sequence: TGTGCCTGTGACACCGGATTAGGGGGGATACGCCAAAGCTCCTGGGACACCCGCCAGATGTTTTTC.

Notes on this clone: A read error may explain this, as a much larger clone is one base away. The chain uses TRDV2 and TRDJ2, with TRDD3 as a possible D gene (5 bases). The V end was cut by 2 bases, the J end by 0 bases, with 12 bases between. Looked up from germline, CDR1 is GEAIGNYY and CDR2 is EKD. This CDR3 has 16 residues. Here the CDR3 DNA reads TGTGCCTGTGACATACTGGAGGATACTTTGACAGCACAACTCTTCTTT. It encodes CACDILEDTLTAQLFF.

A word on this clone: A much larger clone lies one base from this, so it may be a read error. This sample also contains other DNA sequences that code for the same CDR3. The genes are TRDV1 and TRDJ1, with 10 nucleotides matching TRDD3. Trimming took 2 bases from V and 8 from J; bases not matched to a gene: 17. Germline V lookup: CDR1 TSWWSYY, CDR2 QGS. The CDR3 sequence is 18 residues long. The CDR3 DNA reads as TGTGCTCTTGGGGAATTGGGCGAGGGGGGATACGCGTCACCAAAACTCATCTTT. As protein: CALGELGEGGYASPKLIF.

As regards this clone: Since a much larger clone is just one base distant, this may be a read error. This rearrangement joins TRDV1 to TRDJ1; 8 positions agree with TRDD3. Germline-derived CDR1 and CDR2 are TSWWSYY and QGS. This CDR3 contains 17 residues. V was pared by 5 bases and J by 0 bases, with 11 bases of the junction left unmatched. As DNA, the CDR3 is TGTGCTCTTGGGCCAAGGGAGCTGGGGGAGTACACCGATAAACTCATCTTT. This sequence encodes CALGPRELGEYTDKLIF.

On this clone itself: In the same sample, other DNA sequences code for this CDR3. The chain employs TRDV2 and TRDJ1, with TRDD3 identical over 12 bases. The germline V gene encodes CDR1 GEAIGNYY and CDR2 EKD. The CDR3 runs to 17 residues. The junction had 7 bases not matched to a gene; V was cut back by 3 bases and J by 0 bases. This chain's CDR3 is CACDSLLGDTYTDKLIF. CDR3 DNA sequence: TGTGCCTGTGACTCCTTACTGGGGGATACCTACACCGATAAACTCATCTTT.

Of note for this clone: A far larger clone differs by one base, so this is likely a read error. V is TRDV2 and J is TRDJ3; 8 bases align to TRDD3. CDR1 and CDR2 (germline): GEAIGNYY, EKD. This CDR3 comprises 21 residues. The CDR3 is CACDTGGWGIKGSWDTQQMFF. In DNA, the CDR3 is TGTGCCTGTGACACCGGAGGATGGGGGATTAAAGGTTCCTGGGACACCCAACAGATGTTTTTC.

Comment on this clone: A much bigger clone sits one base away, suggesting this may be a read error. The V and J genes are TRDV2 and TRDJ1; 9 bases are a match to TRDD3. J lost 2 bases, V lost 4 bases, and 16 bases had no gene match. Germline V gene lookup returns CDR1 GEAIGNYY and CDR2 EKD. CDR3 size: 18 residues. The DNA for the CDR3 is TGTGCCTGTGAACCGGTTCCAAGCTGGGGGATCCCGACCGATAAACTCATCTTT. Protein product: CACEPVPSWGIPTDKLIF.

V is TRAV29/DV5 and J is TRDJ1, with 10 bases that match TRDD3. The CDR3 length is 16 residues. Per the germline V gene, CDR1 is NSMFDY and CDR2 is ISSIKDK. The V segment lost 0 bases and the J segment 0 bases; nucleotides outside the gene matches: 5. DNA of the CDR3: TGTGCAGCAAGCGCTCGACTGGGGGATCACACCGATAAACTCATCTTT. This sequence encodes CAASARLGDHTDKLIF.